Shown below are 2 T cell receptor beta chains from a single sample sequenced in a study of cytomegalovirus exposure and HLA in healthy donors (TCRdb year 2017). The library came from the immunoSEQ multiplex PCR assay. For the multiplex PCR, a mixture combining 60 forward primers for TCR Vbeta segments and 13 reverse primers for TCR Jbeta segments was used. Held by TCRdb, this immuneACCESS table contains in-frame sequences only and omits some clones. Under half of the omission traces to an unresolved V gene where checked; the cause of the rest is unknown. The sample table holds 150,000 to 200,000 clones, of which around 77% were seen once. Clones ranked in the top ten supply 1% of the sample. Sequenced sample: PBMCs. These receptor sequences come from a woman between 45 and 60 years old in good health and CMV-seropositive.

V and J are TRBV11-2 and TRBJ2-5; D might be TRBD2 (6 bases). Germline values: CDR1 SGHAT, CDR2 FQNNGV. The V gene lost 1 base and the J gene lost 2 bases, with 11 bases spanning the gap. The CDR3 runs 15 residues. In DNA, the CDR3 is TGTGCCAGCAGCTTAGGGAGCGGGCCACAAGAGACCCAGTACTTC. This encodes CASSLGSGPQETQYF.

V gene TRBV4-3 combines with J gene TRBJ2-7, with TRBD2 matching 9 bases. The CDR3 is 15 residues long. Germline V gene data show CDR1 as LGHNA and CDR2 as YSLEER. The V segment lost 4 bases and the J segment 2 bases; nucleotides outside the gene matches: 6. The CDR3 protein is CASSPIAGGTYEQYF. The CDR3 DNA reads TGCGCCAGCAGCCCCATTGCGGGAGGGACCTACGAGCAGTACTTC.